The source of this T cell receptor (beta chain) is a study of T cell responses to AZD1222 COVID-19 vaccine. Looking at the study overall: Pooling covered second doses at about 4 or about 12 weeks.

Trimming took off 0 bases at V and 3 bases at J, with 6 bases between the two ends. CDR1 and CDR2 from the germline V gene are SGHNT and YYREEE (reference sequence). This CDR3 has 13 amino acids. About this clone: Its antigen is still unknown.

Notes on the study in general: Reports say nearly half of spike-specific TCRs go after unmutated variant regions. Females outnumbered males among donors, who were mostly white British; clonal diversity was possibly underestimated. Scientists sampled the repertoires only once the peak T cell response had passed.

Method: immunoSEQ multiplex PCR; TCRdb's copy keeps in-frame clones and lacks some. The data contain 180,000 or so clones, 80% to 90% of them seen just once; the ten biggest clones take up over 6%. The TCR sequence derives from an adult in good health. This chain joins TRBV5-4 and TRBJ2-5; the D gene is possibly TRBD1 (5 bases). Sequences were derived from peripheral blood, sampled on day 0 of AZD1222 vaccination. The CDR3 is CASSLGQKETQYF. Written as DNA, the CDR3 is TGTGCCAGCAGCTTGGGACAGAAAGAGACCCAGTACTTC.